Listed here are 9 T cell receptor beta chains from one sample, sequenced in a study of blood T cell repertoires in COVID-19. Measured with immunoSEQ multiplex PCR; TCRdb has only the in-frame clones, and not every one. The profile shows roughly 34,000 clones, about 90% of them singletons. Sequencing was done on a sample of peripheral blood. Receptor source: a man at least 80 years old with acute or convalescent COVID-19.

V is TRBV5-1 and J is TRBJ2-3; D is perhaps TRBD1 (6 bases). The germline V and J ends were trimmed by 4 bases and 3 bases, with 18 bases remaining between them. Per germline, CDR1 SGHRS and CDR2 YFSETQ. This CDR3 contains 16 residues. The CDR3 DNA reads TGCGCCAGCAGCCACCCACAGGGAGTCTGGACAGATACGCAGTATTTT. Residues: CASSHPQGVWTDTQYF. The whole variable domain, filled in from reference TRBV5-1 and TRBJ2-3, reads KAGVTQTPRYLIKTRGQQVTLSCSPISGHRSVSWYQQTPGQGLQFLFEYFSETQRNKGNFPGRFSGRQFSNSRSEMNVSTLELGDSALYLCASSHPQGVWTDTQYFGPGTRLTVL.

The chain has TRBV5-1 and TRBJ2-5; TRBD2 might be the D (6 bases). Germline-derived CDR1 and CDR2 are SGHRS and YFSETQ. CDR3 length: 16 amino acids. Trimming removed 0 bases at V and 5 bases at J, with 17 bases between. The CDR3 DNA follows: TGCGCCAGCAGCTTGGCGGGGGACTTTTATGGGGAGACCCAGTACTTC. Its translation: CASSLAGDFYGETQYF. Combining the CDR3 with reference TRBV5-1 and TRBJ2-5 gives the whole variable domain KAGVTQTPRYLIKTRGQQVTLSCSPISGHRSVSWYQQTPGQGLQFLFEYFSETQRNKGNFPGRFSGRQFSNSRSEMNVSTLELGDSALYLCASSLAGDFYGETQYFGPGTRLLVL.

The chain couples TRBV5-1 to TRBJ2-2, with 10 bases lining up with TRBD1. Germline V gene sequence: CDR1 SGHRS, CDR2 YFSETQ. The V segment lost 4 bases and the J segment 1 base; nucleotides outside the gene matches: 10. The CDR3 covers 18 residues. For the CDR3, the DNA is TGCGCCAGCAGCCCGGACTGGACAGGGGGGTTGAACACCGGGGAGCTGTTTTTT. As protein: CASSPDWTGGLNTGELFF.

The J gene is TRBJ2-1, the V gene TRBV29-1, with D perhaps TRBD1 (5 bases). Germline loops: CDR1 SQVTM, CDR2 ANQGSEA. Trimming cost V 4 bases and J 8 bases, with 12 bases left between them. The CDR3 contains 12 residues. This chain's CDR3 is CSVAQGLDEQFF. The CDR3 coding sequence is TGCAGCGTTGCCCAGGGTCTTGATGAGCAGTTCTTC.

The chain carries TRBV5-6 and TRBJ2-2; 7 bases fit TRBD1. V lost 4 bases, J lost 3 bases, and 9 bases stayed unmatched. In germline, CDR1 is SGHDT, CDR2 YYEEEE. CDR3 size: 16 residues. The CDR3 spells CASSMRGGVDTGELFF. CDR3 nucleotide sequence: TGTGCCAGCAGCATGAGAGGGGGCGTGGACACCGGGGAGCTGTTTTTT.

This chain joins TRBV28 and TRBJ1-2; no clear D. Trimming took 10 bases from V and 4 from J, leaving 16 bases between them. This CDR3 is built from 13 residues. The germline V gene encodes CDR1 MDHEN and CDR2 SYDVKM. In DNA, the CDR3 is TGTGCCATCCGGCAGGAGGGTAGCTATGGCTACACCTTC. This sequence encodes CAIRQEGSYGYTF.

This rearrangement joins TRBV12-3 or TRBV12-4 to TRBJ2-3, with D tentatively TRBD1 (5 bases). V was clipped by 6 bases and J by 4 bases, with 11 bases between them. The CDR3 spans 13 residues. The CDR3 nucleotides are TGTGCCAGCAGACGTTCAGGGTCAGATACGCAGTATTTT. Its translation is CASRRSGSDTQYF.

This clone has just one count. The V and J genes are TRBV30 and TRBJ2-5, with 11 bases lining up with TRBD1. Germline lookup yields CDR1 GTSNPN and CDR2 SVGIG (reference sequence). V trimming: 5 bases; J trimming: 4 bases; junction bases outside the gene matches: 0. The CDR3 extends over 12 amino acids. The DNA for the CDR3 is TGTGCCTGGGGGACAGGGGGAGAGACCCAGTACTTC. Its translation: CAWGTGGETQYF. The full variable domain, with the rest looked up from reference TRBV30 and TRBJ2-5, is SQTIHQWPATLVQPVGSPLSLECTVEGTSNPNLYWYRQAAGRGLQLLFYSVGIGQISSEVPQNLSASRPQDRQFILSSKKLLLSDSGFYLCAWGTGGETQYFGPGTRLLVL.

The chain employs TRBV2 and TRBJ1-6; perhaps TRBD1 as D (6 bases). The CDR3 consists of 17 residues. Trimming took 7 bases from V and 8 from J, leaving 24 bases between them. CDR1 and CDR2 (germline): SNHLY, FYNNEI. CDR3 amino acids: CASTPRGQGTGYSPLHF. CDR3 DNA: TGTGCCAGCACCCCCCGGGGCCAGGGGACGGGATATTCACCCCTCCACTTT.